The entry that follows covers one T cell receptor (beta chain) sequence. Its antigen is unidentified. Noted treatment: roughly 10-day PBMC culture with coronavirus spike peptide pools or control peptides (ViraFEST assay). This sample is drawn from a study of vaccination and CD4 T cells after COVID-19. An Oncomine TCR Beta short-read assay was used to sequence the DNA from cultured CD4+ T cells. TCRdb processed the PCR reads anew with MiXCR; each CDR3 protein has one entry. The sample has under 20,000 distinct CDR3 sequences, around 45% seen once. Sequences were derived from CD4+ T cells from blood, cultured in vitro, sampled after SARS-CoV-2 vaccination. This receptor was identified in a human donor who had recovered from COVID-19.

The CDR3 region is CASSIDLADRARGNTIYF. CDR3 sequence (DNA): TGTGCCAGTAGTATAGATCTGGCGGACAGGGCGAGGGGAAACACCATATATTTT. V usage is TRBV19 and J usage is TRBJ1-3; TRBD1 agrees at 8 bases. V shed 0 bases, J shed 4 bases, and the junction held 11 bases outside the gene matches. The CDR3 is 18 amino acids. The germline V gene has CDR1 LNHDA and CDR2 SQIVND (reference sequence).